This TCR beta chain was captured in a study of cytomegalovirus exposure and HLA in healthy donors. CDR3 length equals 14 residues. V shed 4 bases, J shed 10 bases, and the junction held 9 bases outside the gene matches. Germline values: CDR1 MNHNS, CDR2 SASEGT. PCR used 60 Vbeta primers and 13 Jbeta primers. Using immunoSEQ multiplex PCR, the repertoire was profiled, and TCRdb retains in-frame clones only, with some absent. The table records 70,000 to 95,000 clones, around 82% of them present only once. Sequencing was carried out using PBMCs. This clonotype was sampled from a man aged 18-30 years in good health and CMV-seronegative. V usage is TRBV6-1 and J usage is TRBJ2-1; 8 bases are shared with TRBD1. CDR3 sequence reads: CASSVWTGTNEQFF. CDR3 in DNA: TGTGCCAGCAGTGTTTGGACAGGGACCAACGAGCAGTTCTTC.